What follows are 2 T cell receptor beta chains derived from one specimen sequenced in a study of cytomegalovirus exposure and HLA in healthy donors. Using immunoSEQ multiplex PCR, the repertoire was profiled, and TCRdb retains in-frame clones only, with some absent. The sample lists about 160,000 clones, roughly 90% occurring once. Specimen: PBMCs. The receptors here all came from a young man in good health and CMV-seropositive.

The chain joins TRBV7-9 to TRBJ2-5, with D possibly being TRBD1 (6 bases). Trimming cost V 3 bases and J 5 bases, with 13 bases left between them. This CDR3 is 14 amino acids long. CDR1 and CDR2 from the germline V gene are SEHNR and FQNEAQ (reference sequence). The DNA of the CDR3 is TGTGCCAGCAGCTTGAACTACAGGGATGAGACCCAGTACTTC. This encodes CASSLNYRDETQYF.

This clone was observed a few times. The V call is TRBV18, the J call TRBJ1-2; 7 nucleotides match TRBD1. Germline assignment: CDR1 KGHSH and CDR2 LQKENI. The V gene end was trimmed by 4 bases and the J gene end by 8 bases; junction bases not matched to a gene: 4. The CDR3 runs to 12 residues. The CDR3 coding sequence is TGTGCCAGCTCACTTACAGGGGACGGCTACACCTTC. It yields the protein CASSLTGDGYTF. The variable domain in full, completed from reference TRBV18 and TRBJ1-2, reads NAGVMQNPRHLVRRRGQEARLRCSPMKGHSHVYWYRQLPEEGLKFMVYLQKENIIDESGMPKERFSAEFPKEGPSILRIQQVVRGDSAAYFCASSLTGDGYTFGSGTRLTVV.